This T cell receptor beta chain was recorded in a study of shared clonotypes between healthy human individuals (dated by TCRdb to 2018 to 2021). In terms of the full investigation: A couple of women and a few men aged 18 to 49 years were included in the cohort. Between about 0.8 and 9 billion PBMCs per donor were obtained by leukapheresis. For each donor, CD4 naive and CD4 memory were each given three plates, CD8 naive was given two plates, and CD8 memory was given one plate. To increase sequencing depth and limit assay-specific biases, different laboratories used diverse techniques to prepare libraries and sequence TCR repertoires. Blood TCR repertoires of roughly five healthy adults were deeply sequenced to estimate repertoire size and the extent of clonotype sharing between individuals. The paper's findings and limits, for the study overall: Pairwise subsampling led to the expectation that sequencing depth would affect the degree of clonotype sharing among donors. Only blood was sampled, and tissue TCR repertoires likely differ from those in blood. Rarefaction of sorted-subset datasets indicated incomplete sequencing despite the large sequencing depth. The genetic and exposure-history diversity represented was limited by the small number of donors. Across a few donors, about 5.2% of naive CD4, more than 3% of naive CD8, about 2% of memory CD4, and roughly 0.41% of memory CD8 clonotypes were shared. Larger estimated clonotype richness was generally found for naive subsets than for memory subsets. Compared with non-shared clonotypes, the clonotypes found in all four sorted-subset donors had higher generation probabilities.

The donors were healthy, HIV-negative adults with no recently reported acute infections or vaccinations. All donors were Caucasian adults living in Nashville, Tennessee, USA. CD4+ T cells were enriched by magnetic negative selection; naive cells were then positively selected on CD45RA, and the negative fraction formed the memory subset. Blood was obtained by leukapheresis, after which PBMCs were separated by Ficoll-Histopaque density gradient centrifugation and cryopreserved in liquid nitrogen vapor phase. Analytical flow cytometry was used to check the purity and quantity of every magnetically sorted T cell population. Genomic DNA was isolated from each sorted fraction and quantified by UV absorbance on a Nanodrop 2000c. TCR CDR3 regions were amplified from genomic DNA by multiplex PCR using the deep immunoSEQ assay. For each cell subset, the extracted genomic DNA was distributed evenly across all wells of several immunoSEQ 96-well plates, and each plate served as one replicate. For sorted subsets, each replicate PCR was loaded with 200 to 250 ng genomic DNA, equivalent to 30,000 or so T cell genomes. Purified libraries were measured with a Qubit 3.0 fluorometer, size-checked on a Bioanalyzer 2100, and measured again with the KAPA Library Quantification kit. A separate single-read 150-cycle Illumina NextSeq 550 flow cell was used to sequence each immunoSEQ 96-well plate. The paper's processing steps were these. Because the immunoSEQ output included only junctional sequences and no quality scores, the filtering could not be the same as the filtering used for full-length reads. Sequences were annotated with PyIR, a Python wrapper for IgBLAST v1.9, using IMGT germline references to assign V/J genes and CDR3. Reads were removed for weak V/J assignments (E-value above 1e-6), missing CDR3, stop codons, out-of-frame junctions, or ambiguous translated residues. V3J clonotypes were defined as sequences sharing an identical inferred V gene, J gene, and CDR3 amino acid sequence. Percentage overlap between repertoires was calculated by dividing the number of shared unique clonotypes by the size of the smaller repertoire. RTK rarefaction, the Chao1 estimator, and Recon v2.1 estimates of unobserved clonotypes were used to assess repertoire richness. Generation probabilities were computed with OLGA for all TCRbeta clonotypes obtained by the gDNA method from four donors. Imported from immuneACCESS, the table was reduced by TCRdb to in-frame sequences with V and J called. These copies leave out some clones; in studies compared against another copy, an unresolved V gene accounts for under half, and the cause of the remainder is not known. The DNA was the basis for D and trimming; V, J and clone size are from that table. The sample data list 2 million to 3 million clones, and roughly 92% of these were observed just once. The ten largest clones represent around 0.15% of the sample.

After removal of 5 bases from V and 9 bases from J, the junction retains 15 bases not matched to a gene. Per the germline V gene (reference sequence), SEHNR is the CDR1 and FQNEAQ is the CDR2. From the cysteine up to the phenylalanine, the CDR3 has a length of 16 residues. Solely the CDR3 DNA is kept, with 48 bases framed from the first base. About this clone itself: Its antigen is not yet known. Per-base qualities were not stored, and no clone one base away is much larger.

Sequencing was performed on naive CD4+ T cells sorted from blood. Taken with the paper, the label for cell subset or site translates to: CD45RA+ positively selected. The sequence links TRBV7-9 to TRBJ2-1; 8 central bases correspond to TRBD1. The TCR was taken from a man aged 18 to 29 in good health. The DNA sequence reads TGTGCCAGCAGCACTCTCAGGGGGCGAGATATAGGTGAGCAGTTCTTC. Its protein product is CASSTLRGRDIGEQFF. With the rest looked up from the reference TRBV7-9 and TRBJ2-1 genes rather than sequenced, the full variable domain is DTGVSQNPRHKITKRGQNVTFRCDPISEHNRLYWYRQTLGQGPEFLTYFQNEAQLEKSRLLSDRFSAERPKGSFSTLEIQRTEQGDSAMYLCASSTLRGRDIGEQFFGPGTRLTVL.